The 20 T cell receptor beta chains presented below share a single source sample, sequenced in a study of identical twins. TCRdb independently ran MiXCR on the 5' RACE reads; one entry per CDR3 protein. Among roughly 250,000 distinct CDR3 sequences listed, roughly 7% were seen once. The same data also contributed to another study, on yellow fever vaccine responses in identical twins.

The sequenced material came from memory (CD45RO+) T cells sorted from blood. These receptor sequences come from a woman under 30 in good health.

The sample holds many counts of this clonotype. The CDR3 nucleotides read TGTGCCAGCAGACTTACCGGGAGCAACTCTGGGGCCAACGTCCTGACTTTC. Translation: CASRLTGSNSGANVLTF. The genes are TRBV6-1 and TRBJ2-6, with a possible D match to TRBD2 (6 bases). CDR1 and CDR2 from the germline V gene are MNHNS and SASEGT. V shed 6 bases and J shed 0 bases, with 15 bases lying between them. There are 17 residues in the CDR3.

This clonotype was counted at least ten times. The chain links TRBV20-1 to TRBJ1-5, with TRBD1 as a possible D gene (5 bases). The CDR3 covers 13 residues. Germline V gives CDR1 DFQATT, CDR2 SNEGSKA (reference sequence). The V and J ends lost 2 bases and 4 bases respectively, with 9 bases between them. As DNA, the CDR3 is TGCAGTGCTAGATGGACACCTAATCAGCCCCAGCATTTT. It is translated as CSARWTPNQPQHF.

There are a few counts of this clonotype. The chain combines TRBV11-2 with TRBJ1-2; 7 positions match TRBD1. V trimming: 5 bases; J trimming: 3 bases; junction bases outside the gene matches: 6. Germline V gene sequence: CDR1 SGHAT, CDR2 FQNNGV. The CDR3 loop spans 14 amino acids. In nucleotides, the CDR3 is TGTGCCAGCAGCCCCGACAGGGTGGACTATGGCTACACCTTC. As protein: CASSPDRVDYGYTF.

The V and J genes are TRBV7-3 and TRBJ2-3, with D possibly matching TRBD2 (6 bases). This CDR3 comprises 14 residues. Germline assignment: CDR1 SGHTA and CDR2 FQGTGA. The V end was cut by 2 bases, the J end by 6 bases, with 12 bases between. The CDR3 is CASSLDGRPDTQYF. The CDR3 DNA sequence: TGTGCCAGCAGCTTAGACGGGAGACCCGATACGCAGTATTTT.

This clonotype was picked up a small number of times. The chain employs TRBV7-6 and TRBJ2-3, with D possibly TRBD2 on 6 matching bases. CDR1 is SGHVS and CDR2 is FNYEAQ in the germline V gene. Trimming took off 6 bases at V and 4 bases at J, with 26 bases between the two ends. The CDR3 runs 18 residues. The DNA of the CDR3 is TGTGCCAGCAGACCTAGAGGTCCGGGGGAGCCTCACTCAGATACGCAGTATTTT. It encodes CASRPRGPGEPHSDTQYF.

This clonotype was counted a few times. The chain links TRBV2 to TRBJ1-5, with 7 bases identical to TRBD1. Germline V lookup: CDR1 SNHLY, CDR2 FYNNEI. CDR3 length: 17 residues. With 1 base clipped from V and 2 bases from J, the junction kept 8 bases outside the gene matches. CDR3 sequence reads: CASSEGLTGEGNQPQHF. The DNA of the CDR3 is TGTGCCAGCAGTGAAGGTTTAACAGGGGAGGGCAATCAGCCCCAGCATTTT.

This chain joins TRBV6-1 and TRBJ2-3; D unclear. With 1 base removed from V and 0 bases from J, the gap between germline ends came to 8 bases. The CDR3 has 15 residues. Germline CDR1 reads MNHNS; CDR2 reads SASEGT. CDR3 region: CASSEESHSTDTQYF. DNA for the CDR3: TGTGCCAGCAGTGAAGAGAGCCATAGCACAGATACGCAGTATTTT.

CDR3 loop: CACQGGFGSYNEQFF. CDR3 in DNA: TGTGCCTGCCAAGGGGGCTTCGGGTCCTACAATGAGCAGTTCTTC. V usage is TRBV6-1 and J usage is TRBJ2-1; 7 positions match TRBD1. CDR1 and CDR2 (germline): MNHNS, SASEGT. The J segment lost 1 base and the V segment lost 11 bases, leaving 11 bases of the junction unmatched. The length of the CDR3 is 15 residues.

The chain joins TRBV9 to TRBJ1-4; D gene ambiguous. The CDR3 runs to 15 residues. V was trimmed by 3 bases and J by 5 bases, leaving 14 bases between them. Germline lookup yields CDR1 SGDLS and CDR2 YYNGEE. The CDR3 sequence: CASSEGLQRNEKLFF. The CDR3, as DNA: TGTGCCAGCAGCGAAGGTCTACAGCGAAATGAAAAACTGTTTTTT.

The chain employs TRBV10-3 and TRBJ2-1, with 12 bases that match TRBD2. This CDR3 has 16 residues. The V segment lost 5 bases and the J segment 8 bases; nucleotides outside the gene matches: 10. CDR1 and CDR2 (germline): ENHRY, SYGVKD. The CDR3 coding sequence is TGTGCCATCAGTCCTGGAACTAGCGGGAGGTATGATGAGCAGTTCTTC. It yields the protein CAISPGTSGRYDEQFF.

The chain employs TRBV20-1 and TRBJ2-3; D assignment may be TRBD1 or TRBD2 (6 bases each). Trimming left V 4 bases short and J 4 bases short, with 18 bases between. CDR3 size: 15 residues. The germline CDR1 and CDR2 sequences are DFQATT and SNEGSKA (reference sequence). The DNA of the CDR3 is TGCAGTGCTAAATCACTAGTCGGGGGCGCAGATACGCAGTATTTT. This sequence encodes CSAKSLVGGADTQYF.

This clonotype showed up many times. The chain links TRBV4-2 to TRBJ2-5; TRBD2 agrees at 15 bases. Trimming at V came to 4 bases and at J to 3 bases, leaving 3 bases not matched to a gene. The CDR3 totals 16 residues. The germline CDR1 and CDR2 sequences are LGHNA and YNFKEQ. CDR3 nucleotide sequence: TGTGCCAGCAGCCGGGGACTAGCGGGGGGAGAAGAGACCCAGTACTTC. Its protein product is CASSRGLAGGEETQYF.

This clonotype occurred many times. This chain links TRBV10-2 with TRBJ2-5; 7 nucleotides match TRBD1. J was trimmed by 5 bases and V by 7 bases; bases with no gene match: 10. This CDR3 is 14 amino acids long. Germline CDR1 and CDR2: WSHSY and SAAADI. The CDR3 bases are TGCGCCAGCAATAAGCAAGGGGGCAGGGAGACCCAGTACTTC. This encodes CASNKQGGRETQYF.

This clonotype was seen at least ten times. The V gene is TRBV5-1, the J gene TRBJ2-1, with 9 bases lining up with TRBD2. The CDR3 extends over 17 amino acids. V gave up 0 bases and J gave up 7 bases; unmatched junction bases: 11. CDR1 and CDR2 from the germline V gene are SGHRS and YFSETQ. This CDR3 reads CASSLGVVAGVWNEQFF. CDR3 DNA: TGCGCCAGCAGCTTGGGAGTGGTAGCGGGAGTTTGGAATGAGCAGTTCTTC.

This clonotype turned up a few times. J is TRBJ2-7 and V is TRBV20-1; TRBD2 matches at 7 bases. The CDR3 runs to 13 residues. Germline CDR1 reads DFQATT; CDR2 reads SNEGSKA (reference sequence). Trimming took 0 bases from V and 4 from J; bases not matched to a gene: 3. CDR3 DNA: TGCAGTGCTAGAGATGAGCGGGGATACGAGCAGTACTTC. Its protein is CSARDERGYEQYF.

This clonotype was seen repeatedly, ten times or more. J is TRBJ2-1 and V is TRBV29-1; D unresolved. Germline CDR1 and CDR2: SQVTM and ANQGSEA. The V gene lost 0 bases and the J gene lost 8 bases, with 17 bases spanning the gap. This CDR3 contains 15 residues. This chain's CDR3 is CSVEDRGGGRDEQFF. CDR3 bases: TGCAGCGTTGAAGATCGCGGCGGTGGTCGGGATGAGCAGTTCTTC.

This clonotype was observed many times. J is TRBJ2-7 and V is TRBV5-1; 12 bases map to TRBD2. The J segment lost 6 bases and the V segment lost 0 bases, leaving 4 bases of the junction unmatched. Germline lookup yields CDR1 SGHRS and CDR2 YFSETQ. CDR3 length: 15 residues. In nucleotides, the CDR3 is TGCGCCAGCAGCTTGGCTAGCGGGAGGGCCCTCGAGCAGTACTTC. Protein: CASSLASGRALEQYF.

Here the CDR3 DNA reads TGCAGCGTCCCACTCAGGGGGCAAGGCTACACCTTC. Its protein is CSVPLRGQGYTF. J is TRBJ1-2 and V is TRBV29-1; 8 bases map to TRBD1. Germline-derived CDR1 and CDR2 are SQVTM and ANQGSEA. With 6 bases clipped from V and 8 bases from J, the junction kept 8 bases outside the gene matches. The CDR3 has 12 amino acids. The whole variable domain, remainder taken from reference TRBV29-1 and TRBJ1-2, is SAVISQKPSRDICQRGTSLTIQCQVDSQVTMMFWYRQQPGQSLTLIATANQGSEATYESGFVIDKFPISRPNLTFSTLTVSNMSPEDSSIYLCSVPLRGQGYTFGSGTRLTVV.

The chain has TRBV3-1 and TRBJ2-5, with D uncertain. V lost 0 bases to trimming and J lost 5 bases, with 13 bases between them. Germline CDR1 and CDR2: LGHDT and YNNKEL (reference sequence). The CDR3 covers 15 residues. For the CDR3, the DNA is TGTGCCAGCAGCCAAGATAGGTCAAGCTGGGAGACCCAGTACTTC. Protein sequence: CASSQDRSSWETQYF.

This clonotype was recorded a few times. This sequence joins TRBV20-1 and TRBJ1-1; 8 nucleotides line up with TRBD1. Germline V CDR1 and CDR2: DFQATT, SNEGSKA (reference sequence). The CDR3 has 11 amino acids. The CDR3 DNA reads TGCAGGCAAGGACAGGGTCCTGAAGCTTTCTTT. Residues: CRQGQGPEAFF.